The 17 T cell receptor beta chains presented below share a single source sample, sequenced in a study of beta chain features in type 1 diabetes. Study-wide results and limits: There was a moderate but significant shortening of TCRB CDR3s in all four CD4+ subsets of Type 1 diabetes patients.

The authors reverse transcribed all of the isolated RNA, so sequencing captured expressed TCRB transcripts. Produced via immunoSEQ multiplex PCR; TCRdb's table is partial and in-frame only. The table includes 550,000 to 850,000 clones, 10% to 15% detected once. Antigens for these TCRs are unknown. Source material: naive CD4+ T cells from blood. These receptors were obtained from a man younger than 30 with type 1 diabetes.

The gene calls are TRBV6-1 and TRBJ2-2; TRBD1 aligns across 9 bases. With V trimmed by 6 bases and J by 6 bases, 8 bases remained unmatched. This CDR3 comprises 15 residues. Germline assignment: CDR1 MNHNS and CDR2 SASEGT. CDR3 residues: CASSGTGIGAGELFF. CDR3 DNA: TGTGCCAGCAGCGGGACAGGGATTGGCGCCGGGGAGCTGTTTTTT.

To note about this clone: The junction and the germline gene differ at one end; a read error may be behind it. V is TRBV18 and J is TRBJ1-5; D unresolved. CDR1 and CDR2 from the germline V gene are KGHSH and LQKENI. The CDR3 has 16 amino acids. In nucleotides, the CDR3 is TGTGCCAGCTCATCACCCCAGGTTGAGTTGGGGCAGCCCCAGCATTTT. As protein: CASSSPQVELGQPQHF.

This clone was recorded a few times. CDR3 residues: CAISEPAGIGGEKLFF. The CDR3 DNA reads as TGTGCCATCAGTGAGCCCGCGGGGATTGGAGGGGAAAAACTGTTTTTT. The chain joins TRBV10-3 to TRBJ1-4; D remains unclear. The length of the CDR3 is 16 residues. V lost 2 bases and J 8 bases, leaving 18 bases between the germline ends. The germline V gene has CDR1 ENHRY and CDR2 SYGVKD.

This clone was picked up a small number of times. The J gene is TRBJ2-7, the V gene TRBV5-1; TRBD1 matches 7 bases. J gave up 3 bases and V 6 bases, and 9 bases lay outside the gene matches. CDR1 is SGHRS and CDR2 is YFSETQ in the germline V gene. The CDR3 is made up of 14 amino acids. The CDR3 reads CASTRDSLIYEQYF. CDR3 sequence (DNA): TGCGCCAGCACCCGGGACAGCCTCATCTACGAGCAGTACTTC.

This sequence joins TRBV29-1 and TRBJ1-1; D ambiguous. Germline CDR1 is SQVTM and CDR2 is ANQGSEA. The CDR3 extends over 11 amino acids. With 7 bases removed from V and 2 bases from J, the gap between germline ends came to 8 bases. The CDR3 sequence: CSGWVNTEAFF. CDR3 coding DNA: TGCAGCGGGTGGGTCAACACTGAAGCTTTCTTT.

V gene TRBV5-6 combines with J gene TRBJ2-5; the D is unclear. This CDR3 is built from 12 residues. V shed 2 bases and J shed 4 bases, with 6 bases lying between them. From germline, CDR1 is SGHDT and CDR2 YYEEEE. DNA of the CDR3: TGTGCCAGCAGCTTTTCCCTAGAGACCCAGTACTTC. Translated: CASSFSLETQYF.

The rearrangement joins TRBV20-1 to TRBJ2-5; the D gene could be TRBD1 or TRBD2 (5 bases each). V dropped 2 bases and J dropped 9 bases, with 7 bases sitting between them. CDR3 size: 10 residues. Germline CDR1 is DFQATT and CDR2 is SNEGSKA (reference sequence). The CDR3 DNA is TGCAGTGCTAGATTGGGGGCCCAGTACTTC. Its protein product is CSARLGAQYF.

This clone has more than one count but fewer than ten. The J gene is TRBJ2-7, the V gene TRBV5-1; TRBD1 is a possible D gene (5 bases). V shed 0 bases and J shed 6 bases, with 16 bases lying between them. Germline CDR1 reads SGHRS; CDR2 reads YFSETQ. This CDR3 is 15 amino acids long. Here the CDR3 DNA reads TGCGCCAGCAGCTTGGATGGTTCAGGGTTAAGCGAGCAGTACTTC. Its protein is CASSLDGSGLSEQYF.

This clone turned up a few times. This rearrangement joins TRBV18 to TRBJ2-7; D gene unclear. Trimming pared 6 bases from V and 1 base from J, leaving 13 bases between. There are 14 residues in the CDR3. Germline loops: CDR1 KGHSH, CDR2 LQKENI. The CDR3 reads CASSGSTLSYEQYF. The DNA of the CDR3 is TGTGCCAGCTCCGGGTCAACTCTTTCCTACGAGCAGTACTTC.

Concerning this clone: The junction and the germline gene differ at one end; a read error may be behind it. The V and J genes are TRBV2 and TRBJ1-6; D is ambiguous. The germline CDR1 and CDR2 sequences are SNHLY and FYNNEI. The CDR3 sequence is 14 residues long. This CDR3 reads CASREDSRSSPLHF. The CDR3 DNA reads TGTGCCAGCAGAGAAGATAGCAGAAGTTCACCCCTCCACTTT.

This clone was detected a few times. The chain couples TRBV9 to TRBJ1-5; D perhaps matches TRBD1 (6 bases). V lost 4 bases, J lost 0 bases, and 14 bases lay in between. The CDR3 consists of 16 residues. The germline V gene encodes CDR1 SGDLS and CDR2 YYNGEE. The CDR3 nucleotides are TGTGCCAGCAGCTTCCGGACAGTATATAGCAATCAGCCCCAGCATTTT. It yields the protein CASSFRTVYSNQPQHF.

The chain combines TRBV5-1 with TRBJ2-7; weak D call: TRBD1 (7 bases). The CDR3 has 13 residues. Trimming removed 4 bases from V and 2 bases from J, with 10 bases in between. The germline gives CDR1 SGHRS, CDR2 YFSETQ. CDR3 nucleotide sequence: TGCGCCAGCAGCCTCAGGGGGGCCTACGAGCAGTACTTC. Protein product: CASSLRGAYEQYF.

The chain joins TRBV28 to TRBJ2-7, with D perhaps matching TRBD1 (6 bases). Germline CDR1 is MDHEN and CDR2 is SYDVKM. This CDR3 contains 14 residues. V gave up 6 bases and J gave up 4 bases, with 16 bases separating them. The CDR3 protein is CASSPSTGFYEQYF. Written as DNA, the CDR3 is TGTGCCAGCAGCCCTTCTACAGGGTTTTACGAGCAGTACTTC.

V gene TRBV19 combines with J gene TRBJ2-5, with TRBD1 matching over 8 bases. Germline trimming cut 4 bases from V and 2 bases from J; bases unmatched to any gene: 9. CDR1 LNHDA and CDR2 SQIVND come from the germline V gene (reference sequence). This CDR3 is built from 16 residues. CDR3 in amino acids: CASSTGQGGFQETQYF. CDR3 nucleotide sequence: TGTGCCAGTAGTACCGGACAGGGTGGCTTTCAAGAGACCCAGTACTTC.

The chain employs TRBV18 and TRBJ1-5; 10 bases agree with TRBD1. Germline V lookup: CDR1 KGHSH, CDR2 LQKENI. V shed 6 bases, J shed 0 bases, and the junction held 2 bases outside the gene matches. The CDR3 sequence is 15 residues long. This CDR3 reads CASSGTGDSNQPQHF. The CDR3 nucleotides read TGTGCCAGCTCCGGGACAGGGGATAGCAATCAGCCCCAGCATTTT. Full variable domain (missing parts from reference TRBV18 and TRBJ1-5): NAGVMQNPRHLVRRRGQEARLRCSPMKGHSHVYWYRQLPEEGLKFMVYLQKENIIDESGMPKERFSAEFPKEGPSILRIQQVVRGDSAAYFCASSGTGDSNQPQHFGDGTRLSIL.

The V and J genes are TRBV19 and TRBJ2-7; unclear D gene. V was clipped by 8 bases and J by 0 bases, with 8 bases between them. Germline lookup yields CDR1 LNHDA and CDR2 SQIVND (reference sequence). This CDR3 has 12 residues. This chain's CDR3 is CASGSSSYEQYF. CDR3 in DNA: TGTGCCAGTGGATCCAGCTCCTACGAGCAGTACTTC.

This clone showed up just a few times. V usage is TRBV6-1 and J usage is TRBJ1-2; D is unresolved. V shed 4 bases and J shed 3 bases, with 15 bases lying between them. The CDR3 loop spans 15 amino acids. Germline values: CDR1 MNHNS, CDR2 SASEGT. This CDR3 reads CASSVDPNNYYGYTF. CDR3 DNA sequence: TGTGCCAGCAGTGTTGACCCGAACAATTACTATGGCTACACCTTC.